The rows below give T cell receptor beta chains drawn from one sample of a study of cytomegalovirus exposure and HLA in healthy donors. Produced via immunoSEQ multiplex PCR; TCRdb's table is partial and in-frame only. The sample carries more than 85,000 clones, around 83% recorded once. The specimen was PBMCs. These receptors all come from a woman aged 18-30 years in good health and CMV-seronegative. Each CDR3 is given with its conserved first and last residue. D genes are given only for firm matches. Part of the rows lack a size; the others show once, few, many or a class for expanded clones.

CDR3nt	CDR3aa	abundance	d_gene	j_gene	v_gene
TGTGCCTGGACAGGATCAGGGTTGTACTCTGGAAACACCATATATTTT	CAWTGSGLYSGNTIYF	.	.	TRBJ1-3	TRBV30
TGTGCCAGCAGTTTAGGGACAGGGAACACCGGGGAGCTGTTTTTT	CASSLGTGNTGELFF	.	TRBD1	TRBJ2-2	TRBV28
TGTGCCAGCTCACCGACAGGCCTTAGTGAAAAACTGTTTTTT	CASSPTGLSEKLFF	once	.	TRBJ1-4	TRBV18
TGTGCCAGCAGCGTTTGCCTAGCTTTAGCCAAAAACATTCAGTACTTC	CASSVCLALAKNIQYF	.	.	TRBJ2-4	TRBV9
TGTGCCAGCAGTTTGGGGCTACAGGCTGGAAACACCATATATTTT	CASSLGLQAGNTIYF	.	.	TRBJ1-3	TRBV28
TGTGCCAGCAGCTTAACGGCAGGCCACACCGGGGAGCTGTTTTTT	CASSLTAGHTGELFF	.	.	TRBJ2-2	TRBV7-9
TGTGCCTGGAGTGGACAGTTACAAGAGACCCAGTACTTC	CAWSGQLQETQYF	.	.	TRBJ2-5	TRBV30
TGTGCCAGCAGCCCTCCGGTCATAGGGGCAGATACGCAGTATTTT	CASSPPVIGADTQYF	.	.	TRBJ2-3	TRBV7-9
TGTGCCAGCAGCTTGGGGGCAGGGGAAAACATTCAGTACTTC	CASSLGAGENIQYF	.	.	TRBJ2-4	TRBV7-9
TGTGCCAGCAGCGTAGGGGGCAGCTTAACTGAAGCTTTCTTT	CASSVGGSLTEAFF	.	.	TRBJ1-1	TRBV9
TGTGCCAGCAGCTTCTCTGGACAGGGGCTTAATTCACCCCTCCACTTT	CASSFSGQGLNSPLHF	.	TRBD1	TRBJ1-6	TRBV5-6
TGTGCCAGCAGTTTATTCCGGACTGAAGCTTTCTTT	CASSLFRTEAFF	.	.	TRBJ1-1	TRBV28